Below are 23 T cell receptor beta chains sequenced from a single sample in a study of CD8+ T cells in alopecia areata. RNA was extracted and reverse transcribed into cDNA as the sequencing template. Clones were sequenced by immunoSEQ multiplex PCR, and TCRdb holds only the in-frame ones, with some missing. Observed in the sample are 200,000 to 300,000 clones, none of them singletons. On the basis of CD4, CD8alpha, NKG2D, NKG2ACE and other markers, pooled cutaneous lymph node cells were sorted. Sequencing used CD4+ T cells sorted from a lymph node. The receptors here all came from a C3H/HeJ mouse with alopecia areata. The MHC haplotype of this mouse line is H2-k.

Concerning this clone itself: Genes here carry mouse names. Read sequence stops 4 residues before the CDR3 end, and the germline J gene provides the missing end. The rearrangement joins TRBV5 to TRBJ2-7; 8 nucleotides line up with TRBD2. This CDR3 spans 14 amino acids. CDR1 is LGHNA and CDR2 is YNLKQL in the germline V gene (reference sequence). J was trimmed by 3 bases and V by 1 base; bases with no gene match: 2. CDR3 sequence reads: CASSQGGGVYEQYF. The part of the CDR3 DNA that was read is TGTGCCAGCAGCCAAGGTGGGGGGGTCTAT.

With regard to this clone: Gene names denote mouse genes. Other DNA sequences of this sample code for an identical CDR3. CDR3 DNA (partial): TGTGCCAGCAGTATAGTGACTGGGGGGGCGGCAGAA. Protein: CASSIVTGGAAE. The entire CDR3 protein is CASSIVTGGAAETLYF. The chain is built from TRBV19 and TRBJ2-3, with TRBD2 matching 12 bases. The observed sequence ends 4 residues before the CDR3 terminus, with the missing tail filled in from the germline J gene. The junction had 2 bases not matched to a gene; V was cut back by 0 bases and J by 3 bases. CDR1 and CDR2 from the germline V gene are FNHDT and SITEND (reference sequence). The CDR3 spans 16 residues.

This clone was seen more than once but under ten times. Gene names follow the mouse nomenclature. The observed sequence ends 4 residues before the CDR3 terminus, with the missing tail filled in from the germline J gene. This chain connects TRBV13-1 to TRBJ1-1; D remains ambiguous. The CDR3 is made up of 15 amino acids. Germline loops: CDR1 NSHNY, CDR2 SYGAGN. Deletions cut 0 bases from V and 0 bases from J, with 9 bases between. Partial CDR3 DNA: TGTGCCAGCAGTGATGTACACAATGCAAACACA. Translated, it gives CASSDVHNANT. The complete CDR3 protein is CASSDVHNANTEVFF.

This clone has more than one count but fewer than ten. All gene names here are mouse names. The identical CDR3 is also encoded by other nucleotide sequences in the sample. The CDR3 here is CASRDRDRYAEQFF. CDR3 DNA (partial): TGTGCCAGCAGGGACCGGGACAGGTATGCT. The chain has TRBV13-1 and TRBJ2-1; the match to TRBD1 covers 8 bases. The read falls 4 residues short of the CDR3 end, and the missing part is taken from the germline J gene. Trimming removed 5 bases from V and 4 bases from J; junction bases left unmatched: 5. CDR3 size: 14 residues. From germline, CDR1 is NSHNY and CDR2 SYGAGN.

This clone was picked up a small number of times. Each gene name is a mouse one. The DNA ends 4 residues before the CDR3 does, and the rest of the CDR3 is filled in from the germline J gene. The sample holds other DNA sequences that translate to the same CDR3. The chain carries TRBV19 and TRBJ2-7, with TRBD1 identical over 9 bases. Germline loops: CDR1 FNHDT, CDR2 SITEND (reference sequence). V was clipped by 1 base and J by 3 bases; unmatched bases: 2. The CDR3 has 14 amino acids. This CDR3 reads CASSIRDRVYEQYF. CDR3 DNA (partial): TGTGCCAGCAGTATAAGGGACAGGGTCTAT.

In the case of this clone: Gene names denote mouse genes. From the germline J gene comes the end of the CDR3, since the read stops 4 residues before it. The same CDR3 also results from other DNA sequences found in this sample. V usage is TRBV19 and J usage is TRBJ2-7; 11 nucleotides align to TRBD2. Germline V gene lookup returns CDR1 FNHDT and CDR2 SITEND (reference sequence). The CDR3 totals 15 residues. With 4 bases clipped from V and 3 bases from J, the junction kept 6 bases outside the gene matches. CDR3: CASSLRDWGSYEQYF. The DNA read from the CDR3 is TGTGCCAGCAGTCTCCGGGACTGGGGGAGCTAT.

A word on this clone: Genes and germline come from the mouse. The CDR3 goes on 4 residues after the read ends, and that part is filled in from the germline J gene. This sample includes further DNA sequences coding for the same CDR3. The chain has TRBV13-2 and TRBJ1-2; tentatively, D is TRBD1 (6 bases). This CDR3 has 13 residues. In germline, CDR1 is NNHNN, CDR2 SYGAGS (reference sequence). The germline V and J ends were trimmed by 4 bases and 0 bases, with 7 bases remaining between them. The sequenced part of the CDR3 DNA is TGTGCCAGCGGTCGACAGGCAAACTCC. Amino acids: CASGRQANS. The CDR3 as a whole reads CASGRQANSDYTF.

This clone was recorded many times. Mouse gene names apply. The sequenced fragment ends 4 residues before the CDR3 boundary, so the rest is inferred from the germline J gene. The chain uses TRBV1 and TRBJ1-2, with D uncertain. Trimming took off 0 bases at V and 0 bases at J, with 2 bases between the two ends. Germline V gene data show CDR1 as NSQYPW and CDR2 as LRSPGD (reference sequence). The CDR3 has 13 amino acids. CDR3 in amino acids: CTCSAEANSDYTF. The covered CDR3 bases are TGCACCTGCAGTGCAGAGGCAAACTCC.

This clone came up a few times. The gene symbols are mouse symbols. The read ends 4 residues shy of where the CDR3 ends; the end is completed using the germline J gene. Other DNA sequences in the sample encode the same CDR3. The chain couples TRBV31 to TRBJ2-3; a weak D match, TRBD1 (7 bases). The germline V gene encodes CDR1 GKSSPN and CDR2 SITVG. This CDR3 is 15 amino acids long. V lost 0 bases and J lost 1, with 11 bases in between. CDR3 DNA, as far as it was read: TGTGCCTGGAGTCTAGGGGGGACAGGTGCAGAA. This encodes CAWSLGGTGAE. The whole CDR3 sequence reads CAWSLGGTGAETLYF. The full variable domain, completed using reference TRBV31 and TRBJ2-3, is AQTIHQWPVAEIKAVGSPLSLGCTIKGKSSPNLYWYWQATGGTLQQLFYSITVGQVESVVQLNLSASRPKDDQFILSTEKLLLSHSGFYLCAWSLGGTGAETLYFGSGTRLTVL.

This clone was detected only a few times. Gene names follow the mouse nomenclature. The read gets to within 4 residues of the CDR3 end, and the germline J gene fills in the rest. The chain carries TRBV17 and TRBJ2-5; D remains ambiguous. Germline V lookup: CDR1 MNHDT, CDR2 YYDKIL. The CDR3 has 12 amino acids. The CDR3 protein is CASSSQADTQYF. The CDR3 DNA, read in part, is TGTGCTAGCAGTAGTCAGGCGGAC. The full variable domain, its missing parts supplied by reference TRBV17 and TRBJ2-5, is DTTVKQNPRYKLARVGKPVNLICSQTMNHDTMYWYQKKPNQAPKLLLFYYDKILNREADTFEKFQSSRPNNSFCSLYIGSAGLEYSAMYLCASSSQADTQYFGPGTRLLVL.

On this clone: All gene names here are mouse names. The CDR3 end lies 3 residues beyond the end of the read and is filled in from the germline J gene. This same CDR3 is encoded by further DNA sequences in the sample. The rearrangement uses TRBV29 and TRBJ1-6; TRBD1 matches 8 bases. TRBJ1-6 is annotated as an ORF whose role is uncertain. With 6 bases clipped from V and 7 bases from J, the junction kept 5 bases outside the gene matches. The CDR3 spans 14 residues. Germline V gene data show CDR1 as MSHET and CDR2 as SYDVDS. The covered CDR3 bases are TGTGCTAGCAGCCTGACAGGGGACAATTCGCCC. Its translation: CASSLTGDNSP. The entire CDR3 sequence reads CASSLTGDNSPLYF.

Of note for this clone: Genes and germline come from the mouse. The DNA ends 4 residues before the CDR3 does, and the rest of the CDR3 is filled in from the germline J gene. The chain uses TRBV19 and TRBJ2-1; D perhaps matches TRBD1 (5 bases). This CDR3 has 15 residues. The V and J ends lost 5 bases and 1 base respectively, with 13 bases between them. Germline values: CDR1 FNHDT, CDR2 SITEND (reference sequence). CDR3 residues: CASRQAGGNYAEQFF. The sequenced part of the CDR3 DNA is TGTGCCAGCAGACAGGCGGGAGGGAACTATGCT.

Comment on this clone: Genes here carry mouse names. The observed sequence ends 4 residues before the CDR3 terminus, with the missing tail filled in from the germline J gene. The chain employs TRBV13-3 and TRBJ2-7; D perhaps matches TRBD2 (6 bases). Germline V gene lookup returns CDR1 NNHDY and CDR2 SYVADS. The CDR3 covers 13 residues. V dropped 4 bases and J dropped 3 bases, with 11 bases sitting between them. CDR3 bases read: TGTGCCAGCAGTCCCGTGGGGGTCTAT. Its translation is CASSPVGVY. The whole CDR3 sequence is CASSPVGVYEQYF.

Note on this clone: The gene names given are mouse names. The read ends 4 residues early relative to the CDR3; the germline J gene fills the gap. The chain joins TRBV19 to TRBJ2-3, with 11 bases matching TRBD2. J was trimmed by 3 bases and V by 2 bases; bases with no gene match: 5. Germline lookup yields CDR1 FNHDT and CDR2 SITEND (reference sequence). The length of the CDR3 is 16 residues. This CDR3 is CASSINWGGEAETLYF. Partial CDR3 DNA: TGTGCCAGCAGTATTAACTGGGGGGGCGAGGCAGAA.

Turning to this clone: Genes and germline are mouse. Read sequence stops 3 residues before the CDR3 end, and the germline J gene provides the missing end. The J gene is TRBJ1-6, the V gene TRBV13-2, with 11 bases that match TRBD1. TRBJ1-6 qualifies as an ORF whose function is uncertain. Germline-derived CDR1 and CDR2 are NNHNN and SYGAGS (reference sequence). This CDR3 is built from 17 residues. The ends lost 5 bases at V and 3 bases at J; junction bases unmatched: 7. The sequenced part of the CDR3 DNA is TGTGCCAGCGGGGCCCGGACAGGGGGCTACTATAATTCGCCC. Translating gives CASGARTGGYYNSP. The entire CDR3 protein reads CASGARTGGYYNSPLYF.

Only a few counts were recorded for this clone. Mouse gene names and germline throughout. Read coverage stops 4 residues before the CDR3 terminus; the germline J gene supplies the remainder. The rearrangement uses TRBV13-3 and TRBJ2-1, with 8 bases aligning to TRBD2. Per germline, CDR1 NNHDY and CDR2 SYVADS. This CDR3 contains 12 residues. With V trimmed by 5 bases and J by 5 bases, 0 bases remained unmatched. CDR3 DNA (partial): TGTGCCAGCAGACTGGGGGATGCT. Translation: CASRLGDA. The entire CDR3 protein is CASRLGDAEQFF.

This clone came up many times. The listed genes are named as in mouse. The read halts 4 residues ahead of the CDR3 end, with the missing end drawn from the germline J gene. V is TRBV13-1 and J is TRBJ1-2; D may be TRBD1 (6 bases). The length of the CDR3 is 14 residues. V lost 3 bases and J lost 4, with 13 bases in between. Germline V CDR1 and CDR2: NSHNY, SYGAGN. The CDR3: CASSGTDRASDYTF. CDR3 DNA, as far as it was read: TGTGCCAGCAGTGGGACAGATCGGGCCTCC.

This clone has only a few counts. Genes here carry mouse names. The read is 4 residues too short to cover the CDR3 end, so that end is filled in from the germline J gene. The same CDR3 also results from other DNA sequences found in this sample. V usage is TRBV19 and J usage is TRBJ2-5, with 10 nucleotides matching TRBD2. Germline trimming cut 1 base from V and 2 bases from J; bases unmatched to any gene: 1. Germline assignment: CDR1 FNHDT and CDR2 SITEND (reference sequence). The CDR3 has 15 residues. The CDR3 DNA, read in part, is TGTGCCAGCAGTATACGGACTGGGGGCCAAGAC. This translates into CASSIRTGGQD. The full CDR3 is CASSIRTGGQDTQYF. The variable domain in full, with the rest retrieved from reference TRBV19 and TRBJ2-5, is GGIITQTPKFLIGQEGQKLTLKCQQNFNHDTMYWYRQDSGKGLRLIYYSITENDLQKGDLSEGYDASREKKSSFSLTVTSAQKNEMAVFLCASSIRTGGQDTQYFGPGTRLLVL.

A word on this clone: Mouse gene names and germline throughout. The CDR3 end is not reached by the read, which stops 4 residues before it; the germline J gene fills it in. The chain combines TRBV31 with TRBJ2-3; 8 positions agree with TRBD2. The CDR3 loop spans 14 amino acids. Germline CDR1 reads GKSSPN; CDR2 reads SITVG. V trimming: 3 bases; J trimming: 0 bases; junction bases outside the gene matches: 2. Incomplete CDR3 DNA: TGTGCCTGGAGGTGGGGGGGTAGTGCAGAA. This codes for CAWRWGGSAE. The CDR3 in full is CAWRWGGSAETLYF. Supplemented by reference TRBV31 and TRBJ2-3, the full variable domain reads AQTIHQWPVAEIKAVGSPLSLGCTIKGKSSPNLYWYWQATGGTLQQLFYSITVGQVESVVQLNLSASRPKDDQFILSTEKLLLSHSGFYLCAWRWGGSAETLYFGSGTRLTVL.

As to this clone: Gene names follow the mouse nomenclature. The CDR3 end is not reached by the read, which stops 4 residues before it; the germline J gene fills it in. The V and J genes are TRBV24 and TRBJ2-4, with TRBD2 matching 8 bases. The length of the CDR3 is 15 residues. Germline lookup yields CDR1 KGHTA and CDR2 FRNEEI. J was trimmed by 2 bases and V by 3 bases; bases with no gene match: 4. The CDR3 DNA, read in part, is TGTGCCAGCAGTCTCCTCTGGGGGGCTCAAAAC. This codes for CASSLLWGAQN. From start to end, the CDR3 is CASSLLWGAQNTLYF.

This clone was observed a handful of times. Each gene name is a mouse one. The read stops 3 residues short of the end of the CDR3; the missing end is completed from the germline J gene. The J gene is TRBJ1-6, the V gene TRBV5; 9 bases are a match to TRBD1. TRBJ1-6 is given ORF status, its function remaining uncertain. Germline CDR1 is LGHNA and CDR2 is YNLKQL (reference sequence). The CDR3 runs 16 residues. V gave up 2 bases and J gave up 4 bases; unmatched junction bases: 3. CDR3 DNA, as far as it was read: TGTGCCAGCAGCCAAACCGGGACAGGGTATAATTCGCCC. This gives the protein CASSQTGTGYNSP. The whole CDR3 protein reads CASSQTGTGYNSPLYF.

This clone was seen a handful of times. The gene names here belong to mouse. The sequenced CDR3 bases are TGTGCCAGCGGTGCAGGGAAGGATTCGCCC. Protein product: CASGAGKDSP. From start to end, the CDR3 is CASGAGKDSPLYF. The J gene is TRBJ1-6, the V gene TRBV13-2; perhaps TRBD1 as D (5 bases). The DNA ends 3 residues before the CDR3 does, and the rest of the CDR3 is filled in from the germline J gene. TRBJ1-6 is classed as an ORF, of uncertain function. Germline values: CDR1 NNHNN, CDR2 SYGAGS (reference sequence). Trimming took 3 bases from V and 8 from J, leaving 9 bases between them. The CDR3 length is 13 residues.

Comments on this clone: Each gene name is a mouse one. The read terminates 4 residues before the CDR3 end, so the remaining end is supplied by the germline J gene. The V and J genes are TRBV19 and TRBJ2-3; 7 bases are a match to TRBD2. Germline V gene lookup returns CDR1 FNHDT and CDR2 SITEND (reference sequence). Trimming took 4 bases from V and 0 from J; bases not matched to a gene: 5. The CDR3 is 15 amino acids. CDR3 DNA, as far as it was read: TGTGCCAGCAGTCTCCCACTGGGGAGTGCAGAA. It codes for CASSLPLGSAE. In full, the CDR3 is CASSLPLGSAETLYF.